Sequencing of this T cell receptor beta chain was carried out in a study of vaccination and CD4 T cells after COVID-19. Study results and caveats: The authors studied relatively few convalescent patients and analyzed no early post-infection timepoints.

With V trimmed by 3 bases and J by 5 bases, 7 bases remained unmatched. The germline V gene has CDR1 MNHEY and CDR2 SMNVEV (reference sequence). This CDR3 has 15 amino acids. The treatment: approximately 9-day PBMC culture with coronavirus spike peptide pools or control peptides (ViraFEST assay). Collection of the unexposed donor's CD4+ T cells took place before the COVID-19 pandemic (2011-2018). To note about this clonotype: Antigen specificity is unknown.

The Oncomine TCR Beta short-read assay sequenced DNA from cultured CD4+ T cells. Genomic DNA was isolated from cultured CD4+ T cells. A single record per CDR3 protein comes from TCRdb applying MiXCR to the PCR reads. The table shows some 10,000 distinct CDR3 sequences, with about a third occurring only once. Sequencing used CD4+ T cells from blood, cultured in vitro. The rearrangement uses TRBV27 and TRBJ2-7; 10 nucleotides match TRBD1. The source of this sequence is a human donor in good health. CDR3 sequence (DNA): TGTGCCAGCAGTTTTCTTCCGACAGGGGGCAACGAGCAGTACTTC. Its protein product is CASSFLPTGGNEQYF.